Listed below are T cell receptor beta chains from one sample, sequenced in a study of blood T cell repertoires in COVID-19. Some clones are missing from TCRdb's copy, which holds only in-frame ones; the method was immunoSEQ multiplex PCR. The table includes around 280,000 clones, roughly 89% detected once. The sample taken for sequencing was PBMCs or T cells enriched from blood (not recorded which). The receptors derive from a woman under 30 with acute COVID-19. The CDR3 runs from the conserved cysteine through the conserved F or W.

cdr3_aa v_call
CSVAGGGTYEQYF TRBV29-1
CASSSRGDEQFF TRBV19
CASSLSSGSYEQYF TRBV28
CASSEASNQPQHF TRBV27
CASSLGQTGREQYF TRBV7-8
CASTLDRGDTEAFF TRBV7-9
CASKAGEAGELFF TRBV7-9
CASSSGTGANTEAFF TRBV10-1
CASRGGAGTGELFF TRBV4-3
CASSLTGQAGTGELFF TRBV5-6
CASSLPDRNYGYTF TRBV7-9
CASSLVGTSSGNEQFF TRBV5-6
CASSLSVEGTGGDEQYF TRBV28
CSVVWLQTQYF TRBV29-1
CASSYNEKLFF TRBV27
CASSPTAGLDTGELFF TRBV3-1/TRBV3-2
CASSIWHPQEFF TRBV7-9
CASSYSGTSGTEQYF TRBV6-2/TRBV6-3
CASSSPGLAAETQYF TRBV21-1
CASSYSSGQGATNYGYTF TRBV6-2/TRBV6-3
CASSGSGNRATSGANVLTF TRBV7-9
CASSHRDRGREKLFF TRBV7-9
CASSDDLAGELEQFF TRBV6-1
CASSVTSGRPHLQFF TRBV5-8